This TCR beta chain was observed in a study of T cell changes during pregnancy in multiple sclerosis. Profiled with immunoSEQ multiplex PCR; TCRdb holds only in-frame clones, not every one. The sample yields 15,000 or so clones, 80% to 90% seen once. V was clipped by 3 bases and J by 2 bases; unmatched bases: 15. CDR3 length equals 18 residues. Per the germline V gene, CDR1 is SGHDT and CDR2 is YYEEEE. The sequence was obtained from a female donor with multiple sclerosis, enrolled in a pregnancy study. This material consisted of CD8+ T cells from peripheral blood mononuclear cells, taken in the first trimester of pregnancy. The rearrangement joins TRBV5-6 to TRBJ2-7; 9 positions agree with TRBD2. The CDR3: CASSSLLLPGTSPYEQYF. CDR3 nucleotide sequence: TGTGCCAGCAGCTCTCTACTTCTGCCCGGGACTAGCCCCTACGAGCAGTACTTC.